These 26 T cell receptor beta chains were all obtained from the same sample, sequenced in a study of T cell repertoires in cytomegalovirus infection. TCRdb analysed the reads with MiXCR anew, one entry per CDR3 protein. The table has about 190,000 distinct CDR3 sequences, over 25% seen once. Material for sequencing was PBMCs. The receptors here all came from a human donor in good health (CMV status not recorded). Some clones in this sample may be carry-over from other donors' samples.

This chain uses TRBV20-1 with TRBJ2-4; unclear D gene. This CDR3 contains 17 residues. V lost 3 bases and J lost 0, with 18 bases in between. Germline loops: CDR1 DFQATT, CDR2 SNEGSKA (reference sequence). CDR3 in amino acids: CSASIQPIGLAKNIQYF. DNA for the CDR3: TGCAGTGCTAGTATACAGCCAATAGGCCTAGCCAAAAACATTCAGTACTTC.

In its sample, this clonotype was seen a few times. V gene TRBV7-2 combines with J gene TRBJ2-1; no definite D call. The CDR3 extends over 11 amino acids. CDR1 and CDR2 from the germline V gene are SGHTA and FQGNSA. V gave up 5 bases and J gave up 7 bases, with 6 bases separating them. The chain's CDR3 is CASSQRNEQFF. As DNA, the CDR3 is TGTGCCAGCAGCCAGAGGAATGAGCAGTTCTTC.

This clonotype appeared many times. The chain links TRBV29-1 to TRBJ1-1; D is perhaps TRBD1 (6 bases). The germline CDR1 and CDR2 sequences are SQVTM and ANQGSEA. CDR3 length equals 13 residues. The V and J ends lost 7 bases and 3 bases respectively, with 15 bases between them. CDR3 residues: CSGRGGRYTEAFF. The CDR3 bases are TGCAGCGGCCGAGGGGGACGGTACACTGAAGCTTTCTTT.

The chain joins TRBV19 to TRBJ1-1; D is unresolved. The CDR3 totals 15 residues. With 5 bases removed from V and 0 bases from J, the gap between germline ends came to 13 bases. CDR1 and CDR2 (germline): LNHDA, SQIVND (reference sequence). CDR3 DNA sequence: TGTGCCAGTAGTCCACGGCCAAATTTGAACACTGAAGCTTTCTTT. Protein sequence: CASSPRPNLNTEAFF.

CDR3 amino acids: CASSMDSLNTEAFF. The CDR3 DNA follows: TGTGCCAGCAGTATGGACAGCTTGAACACTGAAGCTTTCTTT. The chain is built from TRBV2 and TRBJ1-1; TRBD1 is a possible D gene (6 bases). The V end lost 5 bases, the J end lost 0 bases, and 10 bases lay between the germline ends. From germline, CDR1 is SNHLY and CDR2 FYNNEI. The CDR3 has 14 amino acids.

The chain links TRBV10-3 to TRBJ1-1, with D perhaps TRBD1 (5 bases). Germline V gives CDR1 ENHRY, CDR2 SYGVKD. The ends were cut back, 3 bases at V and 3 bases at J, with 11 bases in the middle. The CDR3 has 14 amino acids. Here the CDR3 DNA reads TGTGCCATCAGTGAATTATTGGGGGACACTGAAGCTTTCTTT. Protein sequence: CAISELLGDTEAFF.

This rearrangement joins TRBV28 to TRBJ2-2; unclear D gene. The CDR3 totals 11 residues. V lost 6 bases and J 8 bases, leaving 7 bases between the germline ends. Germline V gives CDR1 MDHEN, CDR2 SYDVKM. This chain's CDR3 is CASSSPGELFF. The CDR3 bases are TGTGCCAGCAGCTCTCCGGGGGAGCTGTTTTTT.

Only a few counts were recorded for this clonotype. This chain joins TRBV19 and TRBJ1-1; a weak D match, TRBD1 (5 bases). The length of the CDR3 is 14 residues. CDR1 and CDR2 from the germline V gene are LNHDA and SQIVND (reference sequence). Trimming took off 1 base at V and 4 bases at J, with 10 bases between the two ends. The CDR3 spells CASSIGRGSTEAFF. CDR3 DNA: TGTGCCAGTAGTATAGGAAGGGGTAGCACTGAAGCTTTCTTT.

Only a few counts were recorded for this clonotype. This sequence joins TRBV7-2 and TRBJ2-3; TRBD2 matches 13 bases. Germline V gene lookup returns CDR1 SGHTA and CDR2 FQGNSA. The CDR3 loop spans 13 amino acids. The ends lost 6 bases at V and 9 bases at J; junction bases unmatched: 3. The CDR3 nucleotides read TGTGCCAGCAGGGTACTAGCGGGGGGGACGCAGTATTTT. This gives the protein CASRVLAGGTQYF.

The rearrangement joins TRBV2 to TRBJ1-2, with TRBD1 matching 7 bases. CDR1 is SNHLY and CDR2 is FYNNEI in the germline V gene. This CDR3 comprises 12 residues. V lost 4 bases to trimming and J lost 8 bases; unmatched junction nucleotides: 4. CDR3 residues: CASSVDREGYTF. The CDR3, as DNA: TGTGCCAGCAGTGTTGACAGGGAAGGCTACACCTTC.

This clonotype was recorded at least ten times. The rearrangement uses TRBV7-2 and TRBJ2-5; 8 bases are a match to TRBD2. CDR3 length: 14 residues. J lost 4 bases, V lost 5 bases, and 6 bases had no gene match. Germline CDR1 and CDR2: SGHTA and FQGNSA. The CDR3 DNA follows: TGTGCCAGCAGCGCTGGACTAGCAGGAGAGACCCAGTACTTC. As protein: CASSAGLAGETQYF. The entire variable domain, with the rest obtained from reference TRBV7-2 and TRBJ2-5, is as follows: GAGVSQSPSNKVTEKGKDVELRCDPISGHTALYWYRQSLGQGLEFLIYFQGNSAPDKSGLPSDRFSAERTGGSVSTLTIQRTQQEDSAVYLCASSAGLAGETQYFGPGTRLLVL.

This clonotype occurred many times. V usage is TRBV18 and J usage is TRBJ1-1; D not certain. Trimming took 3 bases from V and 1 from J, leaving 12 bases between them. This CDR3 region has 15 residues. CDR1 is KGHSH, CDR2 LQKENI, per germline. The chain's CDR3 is CASSPKGQSNTEAFF. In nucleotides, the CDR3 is TGTGCCAGCTCACCCAAGGGCCAGTCGAACACTGAAGCTTTCTTT.

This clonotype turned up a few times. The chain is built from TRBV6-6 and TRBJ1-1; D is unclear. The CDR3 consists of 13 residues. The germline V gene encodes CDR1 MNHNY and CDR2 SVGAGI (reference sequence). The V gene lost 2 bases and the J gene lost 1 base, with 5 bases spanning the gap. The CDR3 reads CASSYSSNTEAFF. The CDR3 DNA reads TGTGCCAGCAGTTACAGTTCGAACACTGAAGCTTTCTTT.

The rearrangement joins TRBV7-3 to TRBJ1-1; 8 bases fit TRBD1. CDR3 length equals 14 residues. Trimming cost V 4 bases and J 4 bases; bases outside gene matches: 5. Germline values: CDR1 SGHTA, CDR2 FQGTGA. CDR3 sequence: CASSSQGAGTEAFF. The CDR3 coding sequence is TGTGCCAGCAGCTCCCAGGGGGCAGGCACTGAAGCTTTCTTT.

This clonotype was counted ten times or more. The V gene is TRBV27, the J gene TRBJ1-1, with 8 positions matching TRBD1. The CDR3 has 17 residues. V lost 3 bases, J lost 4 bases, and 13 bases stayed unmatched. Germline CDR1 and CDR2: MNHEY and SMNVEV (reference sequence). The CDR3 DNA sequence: TGTGCCAGCAGTTTGACAGGGGTCCCCACCCGGGGCACTGAAGCTTTCTTT. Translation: CASSLTGVPTRGTEAFF.

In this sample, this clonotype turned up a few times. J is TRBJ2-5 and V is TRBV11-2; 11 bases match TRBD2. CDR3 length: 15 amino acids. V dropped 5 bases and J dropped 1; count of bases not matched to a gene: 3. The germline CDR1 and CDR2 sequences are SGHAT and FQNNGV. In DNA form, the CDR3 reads TGTGCCAGCAGCCAACTAGCGGGGGTCCAAGAGACCCAGTACTTC. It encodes CASSQLAGVQETQYF.

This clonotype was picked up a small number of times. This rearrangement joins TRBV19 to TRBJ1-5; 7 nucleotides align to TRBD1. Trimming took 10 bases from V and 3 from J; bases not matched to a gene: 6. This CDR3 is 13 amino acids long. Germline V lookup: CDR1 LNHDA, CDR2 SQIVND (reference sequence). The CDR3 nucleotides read TGTGCCACCAAGGGACAGCTCAATCAGCCCCAGCATTTT. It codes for CATKGQLNQPQHF.

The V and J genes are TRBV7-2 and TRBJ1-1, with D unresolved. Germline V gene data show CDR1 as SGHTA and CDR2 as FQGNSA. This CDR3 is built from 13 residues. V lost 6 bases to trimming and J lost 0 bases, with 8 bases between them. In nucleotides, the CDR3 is TGTGCCAGCAGGTCGACCTTGAACACTGAAGCTTTCTTT. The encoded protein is CASRSTLNTEAFF.

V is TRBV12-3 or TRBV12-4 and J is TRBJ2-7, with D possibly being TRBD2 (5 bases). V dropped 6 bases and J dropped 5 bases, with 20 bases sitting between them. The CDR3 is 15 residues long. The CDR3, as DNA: TGTGCCAGCAGCCCGGGGAGACGCCTTACCGACGAGCAGTACTTC. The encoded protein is CASSPGRRLTDEQYF.

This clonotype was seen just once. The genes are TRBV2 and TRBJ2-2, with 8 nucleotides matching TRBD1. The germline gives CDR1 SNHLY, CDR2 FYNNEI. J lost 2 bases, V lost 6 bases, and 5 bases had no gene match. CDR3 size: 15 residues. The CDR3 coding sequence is TGTGCCAGCAGGAGGACAGGGCCTAACACCGGGGAGCTGTTTTTT. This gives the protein CASRRTGPNTGELFF.

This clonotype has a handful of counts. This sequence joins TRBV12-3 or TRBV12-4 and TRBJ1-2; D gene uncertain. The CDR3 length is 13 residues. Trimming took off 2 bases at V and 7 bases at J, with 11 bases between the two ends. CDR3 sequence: CASSLSSYLGYTF. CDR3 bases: TGTGCCAGCAGTTTATCCAGCTACCTTGGCTACACCTTC.

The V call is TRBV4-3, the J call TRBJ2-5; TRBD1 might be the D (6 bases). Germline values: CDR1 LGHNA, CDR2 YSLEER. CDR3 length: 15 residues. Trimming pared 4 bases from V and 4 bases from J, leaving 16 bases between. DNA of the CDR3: TGCGCCAGCAGCCCAAAAACAGGGATGGGAGAGACCCAGTACTTC. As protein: CASSPKTGMGETQYF.

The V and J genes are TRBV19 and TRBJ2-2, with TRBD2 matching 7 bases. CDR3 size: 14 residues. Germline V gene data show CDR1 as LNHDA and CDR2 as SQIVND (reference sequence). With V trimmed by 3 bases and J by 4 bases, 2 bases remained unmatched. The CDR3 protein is CASSMIAGTGELFF. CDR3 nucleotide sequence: TGTGCCAGTAGTATGATAGCGGGCACCGGGGAGCTGTTTTTT. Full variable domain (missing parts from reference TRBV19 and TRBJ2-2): DGGITQSPKYLFRKEGQNVTLSCEQNLNHDAMYWYRQDPGQGLRLIYYSQIVNDFQKGDIAEGYSVSREKKESFPLTVTSAQKNPTAFYLCASSMIAGTGELFFGEGSRLTVL.

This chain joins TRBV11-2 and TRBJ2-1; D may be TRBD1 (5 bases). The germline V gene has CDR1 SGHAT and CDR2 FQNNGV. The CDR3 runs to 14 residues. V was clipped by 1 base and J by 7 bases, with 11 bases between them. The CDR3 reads CASSLGPGRNEQFF. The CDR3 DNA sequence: TGTGCCAGCAGCTTAGGCCCAGGGCGGAATGAGCAGTTCTTC.

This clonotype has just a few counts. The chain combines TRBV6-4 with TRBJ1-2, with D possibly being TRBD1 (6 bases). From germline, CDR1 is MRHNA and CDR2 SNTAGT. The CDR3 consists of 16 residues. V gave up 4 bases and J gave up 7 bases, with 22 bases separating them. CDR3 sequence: CASSAGADSRLRGYTF. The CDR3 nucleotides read TGTGCCAGCAGTGCCGGCGCGGACAGCAGATTACGTGGCTACACCTTC.

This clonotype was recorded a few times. DNA for the CDR3: TGCAGCGTTGAAGATGACAGGGGGGCTTTCTTT. As protein: CSVEDDRGAFF. This rearrangement joins TRBV29-1 to TRBJ1-1, with 9 positions matching TRBD1. The CDR3 is 11 residues long. In germline, CDR1 is SQVTM, CDR2 ANQGSEA. The J segment lost 11 bases and the V segment lost 0 bases, leaving 1 base of the junction unmatched.